The clone carrying this T cell receptor beta chain was counted ten times or more. Its antigen is still unknown. From germline, CDR1 is SQVTM and CDR2 ANQGSEA. CDR3 length equals 17 residues. J lost 1 base, V lost 5 bases, and 12 bases had no gene match. This entry belongs to a study of T cells after posttransplantation cyclophosphamide. General observations from the study: Donor-recipient repertoire similarity was low at 1-2 months, rising over year one.

Method: immunoSEQ multiplex PCR; TCRdb's copy keeps in-frame clones and lacks some. The profile covers about 39,000 clones, none occurring a single time. The material sequenced was PBMCs. The source of this sequence is a woman in her 50s in good health and a related stem cell transplant donor. The chain combines TRBV29-1 with TRBJ1-5; 9 bases match TRBD1. This CDR3 reads CSVLVTGGSGSNQPQHF. CDR3 coding DNA: TGCAGCGTTCTCGTTACAGGGGGCTCTGGGAGCAATCAGCCCCAGCATTTT.